The present T cell receptor beta chain was sequenced within a study of breast tumors, draining lymph nodes, adjacent tissues. Study-wide results and caveats: That most tumor T cells come from lymph nodes remained unproven. Luminal-like breast cancer showed significantly greater tumor-nontumor repertoire similarity than basal-like breast cancer did. Tumors had less TCR diversity than lymph nodes, more than nontumor tissue. Most tumor T cells seemingly derive from lymph node, then expand in tumor.

Ten or more counts support this clonotype. Its target is unknown. Axillary draining lymph nodes of breast cancer patients supplied the node samples. TCRdb itself ran the multiplex PCR reads through MiXCR, one entry per CDR3 protein. The table has under 150,000 distinct CDR3 sequences, around 21% seen once. This CDR3 is 14 amino acids long. CDR1 and CDR2 from the germline V gene are LGHNT and FRNRAP. V shed 1 base and J shed 1 base, with 7 bases lying between them. Sequencing was carried out using axillary lymph node tissue. This clonotype was obtained from a female donor with breast cancer. Some clones in this sample may be carry-over from other donors' samples. V usage is TRBV12-5 and J usage is TRBJ2-5, with D possibly TRBD2 on 6 matching bases. In DNA, the CDR3 is TGTGCTAGTGGTTTGGGGACTATCCAAGAGACCCAGTACTTC. Translation: CASGLGTIQETQYF.